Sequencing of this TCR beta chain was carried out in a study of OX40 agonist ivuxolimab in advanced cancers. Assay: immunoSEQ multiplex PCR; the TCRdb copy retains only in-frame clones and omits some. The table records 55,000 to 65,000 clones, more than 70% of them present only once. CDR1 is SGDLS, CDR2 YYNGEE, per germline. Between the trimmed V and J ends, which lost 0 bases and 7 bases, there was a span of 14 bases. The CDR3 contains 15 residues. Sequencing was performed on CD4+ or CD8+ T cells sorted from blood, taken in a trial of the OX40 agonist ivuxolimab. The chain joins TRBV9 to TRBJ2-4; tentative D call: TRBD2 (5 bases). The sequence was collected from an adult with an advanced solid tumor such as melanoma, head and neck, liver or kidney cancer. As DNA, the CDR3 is TGTGCCAGCAGCGTAGGAGTAGCGAGAGCTAACATTCAGTACTTC. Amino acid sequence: CASSVGVARANIQYF.